This T cell receptor beta chain was documented in a study of molecular identifiers for immune sequencing clone quantification. This clonotype was detected ten times or more. Libraries of bulk TCR were made by previously described methods (with listed TCR primers). TCRdb re-called the PCR reads with MiXCR, one entry per CDR3 protein. Of hundreds of thousands of distinct CDR3 sequences listed, about 25% are singletons. The germline V gene has CDR1 MNHEY and CDR2 SVGEGT. Germline trimming cut 6 bases from V and 1 base from J; bases unmatched to any gene: 2. The CDR3 is 13 residues long. This rearrangement joins TRBV6-2 or TRBV6-3 to TRBJ1-1; 7 nucleotides match TRBD1. This TCR was recovered from a human donor in good health. Some libraries in this study had Jurkat cell RNA spiked in. The source material was naive CD8+ T cells from blood, with Jurkat cell RNA spiked in. Regarding subset: FACS-sorted CD8+CD4-CCR7+CD45RA+ naive T cells. The CDR3 sequence is CASRDRRNTEAFF. CDR3 coding DNA: TGTGCCAGCAGGGACAGGCGGAACACTGAAGCTTTCTTT.